The clone carrying this TCR beta chain was counted ten times or more. Time point in this sample: patch test 2, 6 weeks after DPC sensitization. Treatment given: therapeutic diphenylcyclopropenone sensitization with weekly scalp DPC. Blood sampling occurred before each patch-test application. The sample comes from a study of human T cells and chemical hapten exposure. About the study: Diagnoses of alopecia areata, totalis or universalis occurred in mostly female patients.

TCRdb re-called the RACE reads with MiXCR, one entry per CDR3 protein. The sample includes approximately 110,000 distinct CDR3 sequences, about a tenth of them seen just once. The V end was cut by 3 bases, the J end by 4 bases, with 16 bases between. Germline loops: CDR1 SGHRS, CDR2 YFSETQ. The CDR3 has 15 amino acids. The TCR comes from a woman aged 35 to 49 with alopecia areata. Some clones in this sample may be carry-over from other donors' samples. V gene TRBV5-1 combines with J gene TRBJ2-5; D may be TRBD1 or TRBD2 (6 bases each). Sequenced material: whole blood, taken in connection with sensitization to the hapten diphenylcyclopropenone (DPC). CDR3 protein: CASSYREVHGETQYF. The CDR3 DNA is TGCGCCAGCAGCTACAGGGAGGTGCACGGAGAGACCCAGTACTTC.